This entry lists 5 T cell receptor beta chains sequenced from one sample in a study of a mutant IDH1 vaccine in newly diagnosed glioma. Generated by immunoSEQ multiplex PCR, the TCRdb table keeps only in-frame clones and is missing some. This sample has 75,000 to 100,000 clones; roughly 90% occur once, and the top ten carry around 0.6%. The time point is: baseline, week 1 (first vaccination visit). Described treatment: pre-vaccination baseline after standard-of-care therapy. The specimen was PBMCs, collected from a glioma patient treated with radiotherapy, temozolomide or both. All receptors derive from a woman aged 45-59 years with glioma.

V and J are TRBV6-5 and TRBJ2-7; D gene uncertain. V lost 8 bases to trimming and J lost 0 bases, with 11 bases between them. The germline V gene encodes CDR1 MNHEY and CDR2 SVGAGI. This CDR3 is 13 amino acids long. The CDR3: CASAWPGSYEQYF. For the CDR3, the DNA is TGTGCCAGCGCCTGGCCAGGCTCCTACGAGCAGTACTTC.

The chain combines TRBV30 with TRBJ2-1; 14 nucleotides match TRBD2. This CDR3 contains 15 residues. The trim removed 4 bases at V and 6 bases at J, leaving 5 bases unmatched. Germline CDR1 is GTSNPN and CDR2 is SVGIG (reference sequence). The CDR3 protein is CAWNPGLAGANEQFF. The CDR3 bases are TGTGCCTGGAATCCGGGACTAGCGGGAGCCAATGAGCAGTTCTTC. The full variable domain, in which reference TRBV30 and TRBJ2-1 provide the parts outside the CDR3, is SQTIHQWPATLVQPVGSPLSLECTVEGTSNPNLYWYRQAAGRGLQLLFYSVGIGQISSEVPQNLSASRPQDRQFILSSKKLLLSDSGFYLCAWNPGLAGANEQFFGPGTRLTVL.

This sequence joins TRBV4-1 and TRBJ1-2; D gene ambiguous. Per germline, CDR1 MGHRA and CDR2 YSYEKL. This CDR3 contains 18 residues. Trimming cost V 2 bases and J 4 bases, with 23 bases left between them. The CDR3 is CASSQPLTSTAAGYGYTF. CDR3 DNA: TGCGCCAGCAGCCAACCGCTCACCTCGACGGCCGCGGGCTATGGCTACACCTTC.

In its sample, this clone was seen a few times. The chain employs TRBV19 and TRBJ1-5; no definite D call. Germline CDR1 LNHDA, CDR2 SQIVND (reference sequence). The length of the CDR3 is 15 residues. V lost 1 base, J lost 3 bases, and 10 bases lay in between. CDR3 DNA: TGTGCCAGTAGTATAGGTCGGGGAAACAATCAGCCCCAGCATTTT. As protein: CASSIGRGNNQPQHF. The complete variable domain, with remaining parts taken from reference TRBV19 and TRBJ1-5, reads DGGITQSPKYLFRKEGQNVTLSCEQNLNHDAMYWYRQDPGQGLRLIYYSQIVNDFQKGDIAEGYSVSREKKESFPLTVTSAQKNPTAFYLCASSIGRGNNQPQHFGDGTRLSIL.

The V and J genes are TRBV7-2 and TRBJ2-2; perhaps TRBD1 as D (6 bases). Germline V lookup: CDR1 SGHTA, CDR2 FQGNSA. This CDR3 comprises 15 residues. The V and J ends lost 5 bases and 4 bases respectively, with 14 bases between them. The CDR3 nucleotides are TGTGCCAGCAGCCGGCACAGGGTTAGCACCGGGGAGCTGTTTTTT. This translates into CASSRHRVSTGELFF.